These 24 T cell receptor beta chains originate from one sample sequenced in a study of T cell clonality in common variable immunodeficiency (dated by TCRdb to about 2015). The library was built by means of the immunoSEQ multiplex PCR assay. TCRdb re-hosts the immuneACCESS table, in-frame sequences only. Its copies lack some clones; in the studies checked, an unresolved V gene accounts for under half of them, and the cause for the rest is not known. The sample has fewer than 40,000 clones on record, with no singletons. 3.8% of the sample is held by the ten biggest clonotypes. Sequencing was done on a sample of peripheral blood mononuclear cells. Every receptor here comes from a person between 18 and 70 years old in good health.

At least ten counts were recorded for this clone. CDR3 DNA, as far as it was read: TGCGCCAGCAGCCCCTACAGTTCCTACAATGAG. This translates into CASSPYSSYNE. The CDR3 in its entirety is CASSPYSSYNEQFF. J is TRBJ2-1 and V is TRBV5-1; D uncertain. The read ends 3 residues early relative to the CDR3; the germline J gene fills the gap. Deletions cut 4 bases from V and 1 base from J, with 9 bases between. The length of the CDR3 is 14 residues. Germline values: CDR1 SGHRS, CDR2 YFSETQ.

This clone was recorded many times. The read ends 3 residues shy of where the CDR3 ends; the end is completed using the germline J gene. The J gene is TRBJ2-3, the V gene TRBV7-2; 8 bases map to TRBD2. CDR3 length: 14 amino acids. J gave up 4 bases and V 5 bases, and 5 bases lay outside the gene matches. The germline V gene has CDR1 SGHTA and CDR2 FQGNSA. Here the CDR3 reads CASSVSGVADTQYF. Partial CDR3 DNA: TGTGCCAGCAGCGTTAGCGGGGTGGCAGATACG.

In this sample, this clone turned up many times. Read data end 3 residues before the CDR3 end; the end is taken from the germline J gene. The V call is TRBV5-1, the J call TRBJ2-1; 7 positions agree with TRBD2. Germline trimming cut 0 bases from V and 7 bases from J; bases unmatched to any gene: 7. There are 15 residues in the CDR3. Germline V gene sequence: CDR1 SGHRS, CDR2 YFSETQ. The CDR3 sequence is CASSLGLAEGNEQFF. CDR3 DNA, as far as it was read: TGCGCCAGCAGCTTGGGGCTAGCGGAGGGTAATGAG.

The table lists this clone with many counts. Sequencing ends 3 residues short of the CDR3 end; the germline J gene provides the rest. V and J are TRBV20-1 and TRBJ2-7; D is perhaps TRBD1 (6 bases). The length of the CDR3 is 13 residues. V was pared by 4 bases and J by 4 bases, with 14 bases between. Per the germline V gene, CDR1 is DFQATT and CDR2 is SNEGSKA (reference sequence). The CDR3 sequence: CSATRDNPYEQYF. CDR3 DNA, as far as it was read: TGCAGTGCTACCCGGGACAACCCTTACGAG.

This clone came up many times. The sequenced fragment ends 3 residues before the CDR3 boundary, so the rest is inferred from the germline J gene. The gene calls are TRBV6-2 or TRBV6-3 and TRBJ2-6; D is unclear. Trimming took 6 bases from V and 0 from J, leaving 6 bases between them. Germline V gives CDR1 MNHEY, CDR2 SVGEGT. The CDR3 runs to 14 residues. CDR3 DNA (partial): TGTGCCAGCAGGAGCGTCTCTGGGGCCAACGTC. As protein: CASRSVSGANV. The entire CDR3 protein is CASRSVSGANVLTF.

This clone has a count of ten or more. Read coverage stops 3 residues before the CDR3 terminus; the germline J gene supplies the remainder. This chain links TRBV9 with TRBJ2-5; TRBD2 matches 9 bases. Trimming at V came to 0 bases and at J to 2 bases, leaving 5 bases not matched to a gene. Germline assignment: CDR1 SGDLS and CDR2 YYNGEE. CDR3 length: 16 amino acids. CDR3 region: CASSVGNSGGQETQYF. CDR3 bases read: TGTGCCAGCAGCGTAGGAAATAGCGGGGGACAAGAGACC.

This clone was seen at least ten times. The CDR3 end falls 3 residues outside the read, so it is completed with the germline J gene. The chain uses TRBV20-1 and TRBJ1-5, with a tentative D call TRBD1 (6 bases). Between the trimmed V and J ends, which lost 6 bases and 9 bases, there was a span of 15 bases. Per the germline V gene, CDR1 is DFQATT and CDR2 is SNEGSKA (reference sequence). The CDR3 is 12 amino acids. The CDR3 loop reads CSATTGNGPQHF. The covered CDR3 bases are TGCAGTGCCACTACAGGGAATGGGCCC.

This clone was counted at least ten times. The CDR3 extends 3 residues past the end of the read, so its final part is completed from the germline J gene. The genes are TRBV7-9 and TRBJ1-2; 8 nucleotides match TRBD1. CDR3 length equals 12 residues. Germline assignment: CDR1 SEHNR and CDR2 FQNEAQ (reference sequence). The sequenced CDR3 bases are TGTGCCAGCAGAGCCTACAGGGGGGGC. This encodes CASRAYRGG. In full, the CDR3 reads CASRAYRGGYTF.

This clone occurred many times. CDR3 protein: CASSGQQGNEQFF. The CDR3 bases that were read are TGTGCCAGCTCGGGACAACAGGGCAATGAG. The chain has TRBV18 and TRBJ2-1, with D maybe TRBD1 (6 bases). The read ends 3 residues early relative to the CDR3; the germline J gene fills the gap. CDR1 and CDR2 (germline): KGHSH, LQKENI. The CDR3 loop spans 13 amino acids. Trimming removed 6 bases from V and 6 bases from J, with 12 bases in between.

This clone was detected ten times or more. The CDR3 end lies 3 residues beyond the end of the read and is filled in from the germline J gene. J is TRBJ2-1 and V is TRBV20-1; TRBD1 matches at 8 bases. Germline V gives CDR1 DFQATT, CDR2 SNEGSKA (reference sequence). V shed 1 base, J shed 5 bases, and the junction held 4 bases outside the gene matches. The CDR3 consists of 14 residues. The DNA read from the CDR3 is TGCAGTGCTAGAGTCGGGACAGGTCACAATGAG. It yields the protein CSARVGTGHNE. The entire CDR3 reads CSARVGTGHNEQFF.

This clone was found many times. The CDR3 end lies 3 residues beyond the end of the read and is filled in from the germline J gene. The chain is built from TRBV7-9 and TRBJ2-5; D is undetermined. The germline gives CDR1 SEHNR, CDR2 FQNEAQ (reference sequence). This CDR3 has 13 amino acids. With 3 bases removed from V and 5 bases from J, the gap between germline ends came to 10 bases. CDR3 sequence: CASSFGSDETQYF. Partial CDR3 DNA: TGTGCCAGCAGCTTCGGGTCGGATGAGACC.

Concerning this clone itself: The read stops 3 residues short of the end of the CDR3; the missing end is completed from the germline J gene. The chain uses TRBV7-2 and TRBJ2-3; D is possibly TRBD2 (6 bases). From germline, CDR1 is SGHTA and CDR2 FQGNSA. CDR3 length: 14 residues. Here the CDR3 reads CASSLAYGGETQYF. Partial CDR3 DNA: TGTGCCAGCAGCTTAGCTTACGGCGGGGAGACG.

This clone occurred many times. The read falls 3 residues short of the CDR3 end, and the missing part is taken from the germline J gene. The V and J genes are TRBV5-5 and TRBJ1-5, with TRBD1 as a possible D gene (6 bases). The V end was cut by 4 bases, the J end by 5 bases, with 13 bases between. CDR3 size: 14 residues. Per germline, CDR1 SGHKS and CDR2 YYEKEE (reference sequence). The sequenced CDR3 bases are TGTGCCAGCAGCACAACAGGGAACCATCAGCCC. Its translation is CASSTTGNHQP. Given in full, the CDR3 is CASSTTGNHQPQHF.

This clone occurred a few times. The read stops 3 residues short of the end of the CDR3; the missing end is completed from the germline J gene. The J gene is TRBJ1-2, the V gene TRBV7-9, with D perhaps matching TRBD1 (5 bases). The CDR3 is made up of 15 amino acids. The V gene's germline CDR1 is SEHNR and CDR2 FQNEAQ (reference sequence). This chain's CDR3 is CASSLMGGSHNDYTF. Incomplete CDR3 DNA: TGTGCCAGCAGCTTAATGGGGGGATCCCACAATGAC.

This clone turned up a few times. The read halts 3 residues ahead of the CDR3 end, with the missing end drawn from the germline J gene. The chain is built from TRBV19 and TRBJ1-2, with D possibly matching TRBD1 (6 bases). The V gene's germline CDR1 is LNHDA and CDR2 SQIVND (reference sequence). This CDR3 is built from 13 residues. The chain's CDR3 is CASSMQGPIDYTF. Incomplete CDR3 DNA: TGTGCCAGTAGTATGCAGGGGCCTATAGAC. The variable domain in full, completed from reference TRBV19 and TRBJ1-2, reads DGGITQSPKYLFRKEGQNVTLSCEQNLNHDAMYWYRQDPGQGLRLIYYSQIVNDFQKGDIAEGYSVSREKKESFPLTVTSAQKNPTAFYLCASSMQGPIDYTFGSGTRLTVV.

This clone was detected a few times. CDR3 residues: CASRLTDTYTF. The CDR3 DNA, read in part, is TGTGCCAGCAGGCTTACAGATACC. This sequence joins TRBV2 and TRBJ1-2, with D unclear. With the read ending 3 residues before the CDR3 end, the germline J gene is used to fill in that end. The CDR3 is 11 residues long. CDR1 SNHLY and CDR2 FYNNEI come from the germline V gene. The full variable domain, in which reference TRBV2 and TRBJ1-2 provide the parts outside the CDR3, is EPEVTQTPSHQVTQMGQEVILRCVPISNHLYFYWYRQILGQKVEFLVSFYNNEISEKSEIFDDQFSVERPDGSNFTLKIRSTKLEDSAMYFCASRLTDTYTFGSGTRLTVV.

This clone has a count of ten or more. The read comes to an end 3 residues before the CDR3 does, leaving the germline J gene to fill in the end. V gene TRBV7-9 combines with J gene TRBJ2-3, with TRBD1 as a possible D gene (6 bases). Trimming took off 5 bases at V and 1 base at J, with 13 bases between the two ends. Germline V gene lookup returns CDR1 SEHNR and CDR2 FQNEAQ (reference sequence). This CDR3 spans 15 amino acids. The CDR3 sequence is CASSPGQLRTDTQYF. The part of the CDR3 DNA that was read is TGTGCCAGCAGCCCCGGACAGTTACGCACAGATACG.

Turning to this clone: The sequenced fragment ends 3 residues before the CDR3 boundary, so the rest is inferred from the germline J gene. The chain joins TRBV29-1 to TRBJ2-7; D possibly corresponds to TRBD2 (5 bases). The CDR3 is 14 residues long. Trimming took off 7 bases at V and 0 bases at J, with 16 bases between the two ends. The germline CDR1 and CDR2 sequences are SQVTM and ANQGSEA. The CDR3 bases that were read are TGCAGCGCCAAAGGACTTAGCAGCTCCTACGAG. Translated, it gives CSAKGLSSSYE. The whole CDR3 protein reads CSAKGLSSSYEQYF.

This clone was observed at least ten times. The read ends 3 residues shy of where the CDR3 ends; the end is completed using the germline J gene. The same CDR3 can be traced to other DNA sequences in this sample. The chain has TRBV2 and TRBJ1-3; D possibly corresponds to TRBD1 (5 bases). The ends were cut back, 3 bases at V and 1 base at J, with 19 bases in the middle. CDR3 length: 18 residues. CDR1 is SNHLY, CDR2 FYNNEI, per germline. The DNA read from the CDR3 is TGTGCCAGCAGTGACACCCAATGGGGGGGAAGATCTGGAAACACC. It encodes CASSDTQWGGRSGNT. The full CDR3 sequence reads CASSDTQWGGRSGNTIYF.

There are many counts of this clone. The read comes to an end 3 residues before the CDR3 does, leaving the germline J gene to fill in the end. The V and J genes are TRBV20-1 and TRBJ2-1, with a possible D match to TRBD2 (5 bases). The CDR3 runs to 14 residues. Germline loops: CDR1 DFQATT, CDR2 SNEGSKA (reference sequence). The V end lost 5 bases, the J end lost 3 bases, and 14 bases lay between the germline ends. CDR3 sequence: CSAAEGLGYNEQFF. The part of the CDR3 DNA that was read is TGCAGTGCTGCTGAGGGTTTGGGCTACAATGAG.

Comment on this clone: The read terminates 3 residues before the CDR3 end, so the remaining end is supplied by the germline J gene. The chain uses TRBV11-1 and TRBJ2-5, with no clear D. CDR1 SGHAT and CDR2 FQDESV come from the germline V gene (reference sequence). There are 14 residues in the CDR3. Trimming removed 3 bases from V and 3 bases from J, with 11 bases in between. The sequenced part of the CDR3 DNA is TGTGCCAGCAGCTTGTCATACTTCGAAGAGACC. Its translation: CASSLSYFEET. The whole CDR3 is CASSLSYFEETQYF. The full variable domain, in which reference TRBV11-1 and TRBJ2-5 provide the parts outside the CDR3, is EAEVAQSPRYKITEKSQAVAFWCDPISGHATLYWYRQILGQGPELLVQFQDESVVDDSQLPKDRFSAERLKGVDSTLKIQPAELGDSAMYLCASSLSYFEETQYFGPGTRLLVL.

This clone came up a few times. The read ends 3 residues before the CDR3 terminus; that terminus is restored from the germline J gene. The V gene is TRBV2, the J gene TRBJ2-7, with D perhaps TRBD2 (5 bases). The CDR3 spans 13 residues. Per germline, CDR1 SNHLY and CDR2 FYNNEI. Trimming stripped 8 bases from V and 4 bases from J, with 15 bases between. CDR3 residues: CASAQERTYEQYF. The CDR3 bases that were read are TGTGCCAGCGCCCAGGAGCGGACTTACGAG.

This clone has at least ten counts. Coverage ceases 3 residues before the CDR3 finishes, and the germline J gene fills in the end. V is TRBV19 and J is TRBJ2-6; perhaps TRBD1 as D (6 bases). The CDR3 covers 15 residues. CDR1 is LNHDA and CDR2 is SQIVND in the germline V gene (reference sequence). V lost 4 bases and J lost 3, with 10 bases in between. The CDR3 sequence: CASSSTGSGANVLTF. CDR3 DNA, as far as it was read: TGTGCCAGTAGTAGCACAGGGAGTGGGGCCAACGTC.

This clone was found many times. CDR3 sequence: CSARDFRGRESYGYTF. The part of the CDR3 DNA that was read is TGCAGTGCTAGAGATTTCAGGGGACGGGAAAGCTATGGC. The rearrangement links TRBV20-1 to TRBJ1-2, with a tentative D call TRBD1 (6 bases). The read terminates 3 residues ahead of where the CDR3 ends, so the germline J gene completes it. From germline, CDR1 is DFQATT and CDR2 SNEGSKA (reference sequence). V dropped 0 bases and J dropped 4 bases, with 18 bases sitting between them. The CDR3 totals 16 residues.